This T cell receptor (beta chain) was sequenced during a study of cytomegalovirus exposure and HLA in healthy donors. Study-wide results and caveats: Analysis was carried out at a later point, and it linked a missense DCLRE1C variant to TCR beta V- and J-gene trimming. Reports showed the classifier diagnosing cytomegalovirus status with high specificity and sensitivity. Later findings reportedly placed an Asian-associated ancestry cluster below the roughly 660-donor mean for N-insertions. Specificity of a few CMV-associated chains for CMV antigens was verified in vitro.

Germline trimming cut 5 bases from V and 3 bases from J; bases unmatched to any gene: 5. The CDR3 is 16 amino acids. Germline V gene data show CDR1 as MDHEN and CDR2 as SYDVKM. The PCR had 60 Vbeta and 13 Jbeta primers. Clones were sequenced by immunoSEQ multiplex PCR, and TCRdb holds only the in-frame ones, with some missing. The sample carries about 150,000 clones, about two thirds recorded once. This clone was seen a handful of times. Its cognate antigen is unknown. The rearrangement uses TRBV28 and TRBJ2-3, with 13 bases fitting TRBD2. The receptor comes from a man aged 55 to 69 in good health and CMV-seronegative. The sample consisted of PBMCs. The CDR3 bases are TGTGCCAGCAGTCCCCGACTAGCGGGGGGTACAGATACGCAGTATTTT. As protein: CASSPRLAGGTDTQYF. Combining the CDR3 with reference TRBV28 and TRBJ2-3 gives the whole variable domain DVKVTQSSRYLVKRTGEKVFLECVQDMDHENMFWYRQDPGLGLRLIYFSYDVKMKEKGDIPEGYSVSREKKERFSLILESASTNQTSMYLCASSPRLAGGTDTQYFGPGTRLTVL.